Shown below are 21 T cell receptor beta chains from a single sample sequenced in a study of blood T cell repertoires in COVID-19. Sequencing used immunoSEQ multiplex PCR; TCRdb keeps in-frame clones, though not all of them. The sample includes 150,000 to 200,000 clones, around 80% of them seen just once. Specimen: peripheral blood. Source of these receptors: a man between 60 and 75 years old with active or convalescent COVID-19.

This clone was counted a single time. This CDR3 is CASSEFFGTPYEQYF. Here the CDR3 DNA reads TGCGCCAGCAGTGAATTTTTCGGGACACCCTACGAGCAGTACTTC. V and J are TRBV10-1 and TRBJ2-7; TRBD1 might be the D (6 bases). The V gene lost 3 bases and the J gene lost 2 bases, with 14 bases spanning the gap. Germline V CDR1 and CDR2: WNHNN, SYGVQD (reference sequence). The CDR3 runs 15 residues.

The chain uses TRBV3-1 (or the pseudogene TRBV3-2) and TRBJ2-7, with TRBD1 identical over 7 bases. The V gene's germline CDR1 is LGHDT and CDR2 YNNKEL (reference sequence). Losses at the gene ends were 0 bases for V and 0 bases for J; bases not matched to a gene: 5. CDR3 length: 16 residues. The DNA for the CDR3 is TGTGCCAGCAGCCAAGACTCAGGGGGTGGCTCCTACGAGCAGTACTTC. This encodes CASSQDSGGGSYEQYF.

The rearrangement joins TRBV27 to TRBJ2-5; tentative D call: TRBD2 (5 bases). The CDR3 is 13 amino acids. Germline CDR1 MNHEY, CDR2 SMNVEV (reference sequence). Trimming stripped 10 bases from V and 0 bases from J, with 12 bases between. The CDR3 loop reads CATHPGNQETQYF. The DNA of the CDR3 is TGTGCCACCCATCCGGGGAACCAAGAGACCCAGTACTTC.

This chain joins TRBV28 and TRBJ1-2; 8 nucleotides match TRBD1. Germline CDR1 MDHEN, CDR2 SYDVKM. The CDR3 spans 18 residues. V shed 3 bases and J 2 bases; nucleotides not matched to a gene: 14. The CDR3: CASSLPTLFGQGNYGYTF. The CDR3 DNA reads TGTGCCAGCAGTTTGCCAACCCTTTTTGGACAGGGCAACTATGGCTACACCTTC.

J is TRBJ2-3 and V is TRBV7-2, with D maybe TRBD2 (6 bases). Germline CDR1 and CDR2: SGHTA and FQGNSA. V lost 5 bases and J lost 2, with 14 bases in between. The CDR3 covers 15 residues. CDR3 nucleotide sequence: TGTGCCAGCAGCCCGCGGGGCTGGGCCACAGATACGCAGTATTTT. Translation gives CASSPRGWATDTQYF.

This chain links TRBV23-1 with TRBJ1-2; TRBD1 matches at 7 bases. TRBV23-1 is marked as an open reading frame, function uncertain. The J segment lost 0 bases and the V segment lost 0 bases, leaving 4 bases of the junction unmatched. The CDR3 has 16 residues. The CDR3 nucleotides are TGCGCCAGCAGTCAATCGGAGGGACAGACTAACTATGGCTACACCTTC. Encoded protein: CASSQSEGQTNYGYTF.

The chain recombines TRBV7-9 with TRBJ1-2, with TRBD1 matching 8 bases. Trimming took 2 bases from V and 8 from J; bases not matched to a gene: 1. The CDR3 spans 12 residues. Looked up from germline, CDR1 is SEHNR and CDR2 is FQNEAQ (reference sequence). The CDR3 coding sequence is TGTGCCAGCAGCTTACAGGGGGCGGGCTACACCTTC. It encodes CASSLQGAGYTF. The full variable domain, completed using reference TRBV7-9 and TRBJ1-2, is DTGVSQNPRHKITKRGQNVTFRCDPISEHNRLYWYRQTLGQGPEFLTYFQNEAQLEKSRLLSDRFSAERPKGSFSTLEIQRTEQGDSAMYLCASSLQGAGYTFGSGTRLTVV.

The rearrangement uses TRBV7-2 and TRBJ2-7, with TRBD1 as a possible D gene (6 bases). Trimming removed 2 bases at V and 4 bases at J, with 12 bases between. CDR1 is SGHTA and CDR2 is FQGNSA in the germline V gene. The CDR3 contains 14 residues. The CDR3 DNA follows: TGTGCCAGCAGCTTAAGACAGGCGGCTTACGAGCAGTACTTC. It encodes CASSLRQAAYEQYF.

Note on this clone: Sequence at one end of the junction differs from germline and may be a read error. This chain's CDR3 is CASSFGQGAGETQYF. The CDR3 bases are TGTGCTAGCAGCTTCGGGCAGGGGGCGGGAGAGACCCAGTACTTC. This rearrangement joins TRBV7-7 to TRBJ2-5; 8 positions match TRBD1. Germline loops: CDR1 SSHAT, CDR2 FNYEAQ (reference sequence). The CDR3 extends over 15 amino acids.

Written as DNA, the CDR3 is TGCGCCAGCAGTGGGGAGCACTATGGCTACACCTTC. It is translated as CASSGEHYGYTF. The rearrangement joins TRBV10-2 to TRBJ1-2; no firm D call. Germline V gene sequence: CDR1 WSHSY, CDR2 SAAADI. CDR3 size: 12 residues. V was shortened by 4 bases and J by 3 bases, with 6 bases between the two germline ends.

The chain couples TRBV4-1 to TRBJ1-1, with 8 bases that match TRBD1. J was trimmed by 11 bases and V by 3 bases; bases with no gene match: 5. Germline CDR1 MGHRA, CDR2 YSYEKL. The CDR3 runs to 12 residues. CDR3: CASSQTQGEAFF. The CDR3 region has the DNA TGCGCCAGCAGCCAGACACAGGGGGAGGCTTTCTTT.

The rearrangement joins TRBV7-9 to TRBJ2-1, with 11 bases matching TRBD1. There are 14 residues in the CDR3. CDR1 and CDR2 (germline): SEHNR, FQNEAQ (reference sequence). V gave up 5 bases and J gave up 8 bases; unmatched junction bases: 5. CDR3 nucleotide sequence: TGTGCCAGCAGCCCGGGACAGGGGGTAGATGAGCAGTTCTTC. Translated, it gives CASSPGQGVDEQFF. The variable domain in full, with the rest retrieved from reference TRBV7-9 and TRBJ2-1, is DTGVSQNPRHKITKRGQNVTFRCDPISEHNRLYWYRQTLGQGPEFLTYFQNEAQLEKSRLLSDRFSAERPKGSFSTLEIQRTEQGDSAMYLCASSPGQGVDEQFFGPGTRLTVL.

The chain recombines TRBV3-1 (or the pseudogene TRBV3-2) with TRBJ2-3; the D gene is possibly TRBD2 (7 bases). V lost 0 bases, J lost 1 base, and 17 bases lay in between. The CDR3 is 18 residues long. Germline-derived CDR1 and CDR2 are LGHDT and YNNKEL (reference sequence). The CDR3 spells CASSQDFTAGARTDTQYF. The CDR3 DNA reads as TGTGCCAGCAGCCAAGATTTCACGGCGGGGGCTCGCACAGATACGCAGTATTTT.

The chain joins TRBV23-1 to TRBJ1-5; D is ambiguous. TRBV23-1 is an ORF for which the function is uncertain. With 8 bases removed from V and 7 bases from J, the gap between germline ends came to 9 bases. This CDR3 comprises 11 residues. In DNA, the CDR3 is TGCGCCAGCCATTGTAGCCAGCCCCAGCATTTT. Its translation: CASHCSQPQHF.

The chain recombines TRBV5-1 with TRBJ1-4; maybe TRBD1 (6 bases). Germline V CDR1 and CDR2: SGHRS, YFSETQ. This CDR3 is 15 amino acids long. Trimming left V 0 bases short and J 4 bases short, with 10 bases between. Here the CDR3 DNA reads TGCGCCAGCAGCTTGGGGACAGCCATTAATGAAAAACTGTTTTTT. As protein: CASSLGTAINEKLFF.

The V call is TRBV4-1, the J call TRBJ1-4; D is unresolved. CDR1 and CDR2 from the germline V gene are MGHRA and YSYEKL. CDR3 size: 15 residues. The V end was cut by 3 bases, the J end by 4 bases, with 12 bases between. CDR3 bases: TGCGCCAGCAGCCATCCCGGGTCGTTTAATGAAAAACTGTTTTTT. This gives the protein CASSHPGSFNEKLFF.

The chain recombines TRBV5-1 with TRBJ1-1; a possible D gene is TRBD1 (5 bases). The CDR3 totals 16 residues. Per the germline V gene, CDR1 is SGHRS and CDR2 is YFSETQ. The germline V and J ends were trimmed by 2 bases and 0 bases, with 14 bases remaining between them. The CDR3 nucleotides read TGCGCCAGCAGCTTTAGGGCAGGGCTCATGAACACTGAAGCTTTCTTT. Its translation: CASSFRAGLMNTEAFF. Based on the CDR3 plus reference TRBV5-1 and TRBJ1-1, the full variable domain is KAGVTQTPRYLIKTRGQQVTLSCSPISGHRSVSWYQQTPGQGLQFLFEYFSETQRNKGNFPGRFSGRQFSNSRSEMNVSTLELGDSALYLCASSFRAGLMNTEAFFGQGTRLTVV.

This sequence joins TRBV20-1 and TRBJ1-1, with D possibly TRBD1 on 6 matching bases. This CDR3 is built from 11 residues. CDR1 and CDR2 (germline): DFQATT, SNEGSKA (reference sequence). V shed 8 bases and J shed 4 bases, with 11 bases lying between them. This chain's CDR3 is CSTGLGTEAFF. The CDR3 DNA follows: TGCAGTACAGGGCTCGGCACTGAAGCTTTCTTT.

V usage is TRBV7-8 and J usage is TRBJ1-1, with a tentative D call TRBD1 (6 bases). V was shortened by 6 bases and J by 1 base, with 9 bases between the two germline ends. There are 13 residues in the CDR3. The germline CDR1 and CDR2 sequences are SGHVS and FQNEAQ. The CDR3: CASRLGQNTEAFF. CDR3 DNA: TGTGCCAGCAGATTGGGACAGAACACTGAAGCTTTCTTT.

In its sample, this clone was seen once. The J gene is TRBJ2-1, the V gene TRBV19, with TRBD2 identical over 7 bases. Germline loops: CDR1 LNHDA, CDR2 SQIVND (reference sequence). The V gene end was trimmed by 0 bases and the J gene end by 12 bases; junction bases not matched to a gene: 5. CDR3 length: 13 amino acids. CDR3 coding DNA: TGTGCCAGTAGTATAGATCGCGGGGGATCGCAGTTCTTC. This gives the protein CASSIDRGGSQFF.

J is TRBJ1-6 and V is TRBV2; tentative D call: TRBD1 (5 bases). This CDR3 has 14 amino acids. V gave up 6 bases and J gave up 5 bases, with 11 bases separating them. Germline assignment: CDR1 SNHLY and CDR2 FYNNEI. CDR3 DNA sequence: TGTGCCAGCAGGGGGCCGGCGCATAATTCACCCCTCCACTTT. Residues: CASRGPAHNSPLHF.